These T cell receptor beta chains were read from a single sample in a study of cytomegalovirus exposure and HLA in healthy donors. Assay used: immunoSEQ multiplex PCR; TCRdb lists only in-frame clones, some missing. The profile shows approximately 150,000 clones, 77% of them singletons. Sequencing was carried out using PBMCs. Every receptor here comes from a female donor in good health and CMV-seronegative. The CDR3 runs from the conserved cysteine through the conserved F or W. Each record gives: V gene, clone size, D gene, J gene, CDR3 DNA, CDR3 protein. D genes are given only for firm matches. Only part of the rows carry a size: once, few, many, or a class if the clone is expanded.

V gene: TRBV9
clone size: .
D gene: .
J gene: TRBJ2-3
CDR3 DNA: TGTGCCAGCGGCGGGGGCCGCACAGATACGCAGTATTTT
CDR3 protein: CASGGGRTDTQYF

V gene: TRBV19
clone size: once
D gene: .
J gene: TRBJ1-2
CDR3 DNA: TGTGCCAGTAGTATTGGGCGGGGGGACTATGGCTACACCTTC
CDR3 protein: CASSIGRGDYGYTF

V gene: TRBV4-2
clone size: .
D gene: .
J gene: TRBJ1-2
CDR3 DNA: TGTGCCAGCAGCCAAGATGGAGCGTATGGCTACACCTTC
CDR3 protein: CASSQDGAYGYTF

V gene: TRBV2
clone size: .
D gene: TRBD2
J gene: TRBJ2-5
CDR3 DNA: TGTGCCAGCAGTAGCTCTAGCGGGAGTGGAGAGACCCAGTACTTC
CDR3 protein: CASSSSSGSGETQYF

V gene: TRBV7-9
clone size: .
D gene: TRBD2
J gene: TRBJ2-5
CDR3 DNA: TGTGCCAGCAGAGGCGGGAGGGCCACGGAGACCCAGTACTTC
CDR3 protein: CASRGGRATETQYF

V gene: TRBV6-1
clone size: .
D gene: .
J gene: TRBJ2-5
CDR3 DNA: TGTGCCAGCAGTGTAGAGGAGCGGTGGCGGGAGACCCAGTACTTC
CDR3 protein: CASSVEERWRETQYF

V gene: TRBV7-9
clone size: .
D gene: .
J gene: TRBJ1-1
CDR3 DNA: TGTGCCAGCAGCTTGGGGACCCGGGAGGCTTTCTTT
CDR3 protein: CASSLGTREAFF

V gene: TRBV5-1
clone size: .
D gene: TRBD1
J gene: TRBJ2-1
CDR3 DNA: TGCGCCAGCAGCTTGTTCCAACGAGGACAGGGTGGCAATGAGCAGTTCTTC
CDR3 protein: CASSLFQRGQGGNEQFF

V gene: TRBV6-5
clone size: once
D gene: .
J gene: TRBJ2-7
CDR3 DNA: TGTGCCAGCGGATCCAGGGGACGGACCCACGAGCAGTACTTC
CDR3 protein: CASGSRGRTHEQYF

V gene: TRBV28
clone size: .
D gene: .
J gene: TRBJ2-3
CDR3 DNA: TGTGCCAGCAGTTCGTTCCCACAGGGAGTCGGTACAGATACGCAGTATTTT
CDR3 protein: CASSSFPQGVGTDTQYF

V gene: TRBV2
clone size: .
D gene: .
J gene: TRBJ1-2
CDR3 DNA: TGTGCCAGCAGTGAAGGTCGTAACGGACAATATGGCTACACCTTC
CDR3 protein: CASSEGRNGQYGYTF

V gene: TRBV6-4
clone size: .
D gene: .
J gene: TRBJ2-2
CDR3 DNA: TGTGCCAGCAGTGATAGCGGCTTTAACACCGGGGAGCTGTTTTTT
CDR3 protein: CASSDSGFNTGELFF

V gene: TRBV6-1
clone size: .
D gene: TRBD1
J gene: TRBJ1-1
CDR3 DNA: TGTGCCAGCACCGAACTCAGGGGGCTAACTGAAGCTTTCTTT
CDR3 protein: CASTELRGLTEAFF

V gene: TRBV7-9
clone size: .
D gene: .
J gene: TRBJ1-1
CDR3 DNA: TGTGCCAGCAGCGACATCGGCAGGGGATTTGGTAACACTGAAGCTTTCTTT
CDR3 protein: CASSDIGRGFGNTEAFF

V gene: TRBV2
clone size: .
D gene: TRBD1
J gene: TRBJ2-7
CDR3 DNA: TGTGCCAGCAGTGACCCCGACGACAGGGGTTGGGTCTACGAGCAGTACTTC
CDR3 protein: CASSDPDDRGWVYEQYF

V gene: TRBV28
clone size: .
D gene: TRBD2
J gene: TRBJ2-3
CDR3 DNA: TGTGCCAGCAGGGTACTAGCGGGTGTGGCGGATACGCAGTATTTT
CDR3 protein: CASRVLAGVADTQYF

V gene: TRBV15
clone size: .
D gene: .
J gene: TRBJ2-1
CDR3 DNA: TGTGCCACCAGCAGATCTATTAATGAGCAGTTCTTC
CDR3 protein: CATSRSINEQFF

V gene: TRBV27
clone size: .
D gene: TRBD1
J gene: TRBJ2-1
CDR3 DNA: TGTGCCAGCAGCCGCGGGACAGGGGGCGGTTATGAGCAGTTCTTC
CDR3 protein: CASSRGTGGGYEQFF

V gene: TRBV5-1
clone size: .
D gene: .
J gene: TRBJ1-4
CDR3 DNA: TGCGCCAGCAGCTTGGCAGGGGTAAAAGAAAAACTGTTTTTT
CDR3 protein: CASSLAGVKEKLFF

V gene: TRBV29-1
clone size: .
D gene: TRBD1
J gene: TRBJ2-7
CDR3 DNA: TGCAGCGTTGAAGTTCTAAGGGACAGGGGTAATCCTTACGAGCAGTACTTC
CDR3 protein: CSVEVLRDRGNPYEQYF

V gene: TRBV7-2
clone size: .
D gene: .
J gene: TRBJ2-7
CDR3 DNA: TGTGCCAGCAGCTTAGCAGGCACAGGCTTAAGCTCCTACGAGCAGTACTTC
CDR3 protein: CASSLAGTGLSSYEQYF

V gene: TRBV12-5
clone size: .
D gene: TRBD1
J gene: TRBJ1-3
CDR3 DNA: TGTGCTAGTGGTCTCGGACAGGGTGTCTCTGGAAACACCATATATTTT
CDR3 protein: CASGLGQGVSGNTIYF

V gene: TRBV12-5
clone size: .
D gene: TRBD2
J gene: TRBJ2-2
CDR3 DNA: TGTGCCAGTTCTAGAGGGGAACTAGCGGGAGGGCTTGGCACCGGGGAGCTGTTTTTT
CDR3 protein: CASSRGELAGGLGTGELFF

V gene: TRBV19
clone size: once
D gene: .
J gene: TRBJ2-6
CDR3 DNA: TGTGCCAGTAGTACATACACCTCTGGGGCCAACGTCCTGACTTTC
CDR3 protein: CASSTYTSGANVLTF

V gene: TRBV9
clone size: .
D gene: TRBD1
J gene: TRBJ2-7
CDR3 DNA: TGTGCCAGCAGCCGGACAGGGAGGAGTACCGAGCAGTACTTC
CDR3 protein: CASSRTGRSTEQYF

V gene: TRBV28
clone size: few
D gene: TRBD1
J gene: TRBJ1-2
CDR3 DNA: TGTGCCAGCAGTTCAGCCGGGACAGCTGCAAACTATGGCTACACCTTC
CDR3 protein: CASSSAGTAANYGYTF

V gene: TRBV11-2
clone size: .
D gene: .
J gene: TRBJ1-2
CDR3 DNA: TGTGCCAGCACCCAGGAAGGGGGTAATAACTATGGCTACACCTTC
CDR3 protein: CASTQEGGNNYGYTF

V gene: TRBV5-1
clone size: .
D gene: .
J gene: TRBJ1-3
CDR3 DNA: TGCGCCAGCAGCTTGGGGGGCGCATTGTTTGGAAACACCATATATTTT
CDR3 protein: CASSLGGALFGNTIYF

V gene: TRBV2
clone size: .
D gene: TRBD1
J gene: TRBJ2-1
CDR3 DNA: TGTGCCAGCAGTGAAGGAGCTCGGGACAGGGTGTGGGCCAATGAAGAGCAGTTCTTC
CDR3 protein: CASSEGARDRVWANEEQFF

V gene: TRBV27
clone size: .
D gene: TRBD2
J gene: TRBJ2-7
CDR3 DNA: TGTGCCAGCAGTTTAGCGGGAGCAATGTACGAGCAGTACTTC
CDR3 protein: CASSLAGAMYEQYF

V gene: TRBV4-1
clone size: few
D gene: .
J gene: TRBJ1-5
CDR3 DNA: TGCGCCAGCAGCCAAGAAGGGGTTAGCAATCAGCCCCAGCATTTT
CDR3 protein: CASSQEGVSNQPQHF

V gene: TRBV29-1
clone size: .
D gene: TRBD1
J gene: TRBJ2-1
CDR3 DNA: TGCAGCGTTGAGGGGGACAGGGATTTTAATGAGCAGTTCTTC
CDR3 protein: CSVEGDRDFNEQFF

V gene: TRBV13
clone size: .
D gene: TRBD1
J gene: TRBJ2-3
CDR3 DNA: TGTGCCAGCAGCCTGGGACAGGTTCAGGATACGCAGTATTTT
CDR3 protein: CASSLGQVQDTQYF

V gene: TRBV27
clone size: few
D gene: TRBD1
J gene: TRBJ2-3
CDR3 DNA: TGTGCCAGCAGTTTGACAGGGGAGCGCCCAGATACGCAGTATTTT
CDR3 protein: CASSLTGERPDTQYF

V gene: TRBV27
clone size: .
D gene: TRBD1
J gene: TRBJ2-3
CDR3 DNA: TGTGCCAGCAGGCGAGCCAGGGGGAGCACAGATACGCAGTATTTT
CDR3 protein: CASRRARGSTDTQYF

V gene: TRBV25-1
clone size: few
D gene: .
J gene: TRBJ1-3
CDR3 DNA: TGTGCCAGCAGTGCATCTCGAAGGGGGTACGCTGGAAACACCATATATTTT
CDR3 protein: CASSASRRGYAGNTIYF

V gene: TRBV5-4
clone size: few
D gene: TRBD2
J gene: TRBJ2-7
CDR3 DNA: TGTGCCAGCAGCGGGCTAGCGGGAGGGCCTGAAGAGCAGTACTTC
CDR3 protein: CASSGLAGGPEEQYF

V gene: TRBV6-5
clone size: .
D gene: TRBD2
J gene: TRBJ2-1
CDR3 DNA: TGTGCCACAAAAACAGGGACTAGCGGGAGAAATGAGCAGTTCTTC
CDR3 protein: CATKTGTSGRNEQFF